Presented here are 26 T cell receptor beta chains from one specimen sequenced in a study of cytotoxic CD8 clonotypes in ibrutinib-treated CLL. This table comes from immunoSEQ multiplex PCR, and its TCRdb copy is limited to in-frame clones, with some not included. The table shows 130,000 to 150,000 clones, with 80% to 95% occurring only once. Source: PBMCs, taken after 12 months of ibrutinib treatment. The receptors come from a human donor with chronic lymphocytic leukemia.

The V call is TRBV11-3, the J call TRBJ2-7, with TRBD1 matching over 8 bases. The CDR3 is 14 amino acids. The V gene's germline CDR1 is SGHNT and CDR2 YENEEA. The J segment lost 6 bases and the V segment lost 1 base, leaving 5 bases of the junction unmatched. This CDR3 reads CASSLGQGTSEQYF. The CDR3 region has the DNA TGTGCCAGCAGCTTAGGACAGGGGACCTCCGAGCAGTACTTC.

The chain couples TRBV6-1 to TRBJ2-3; no clear D. The CDR3 runs to 13 residues. Trimming shortened V by 2 bases and J by 6 bases, and 9 bases separated the two germline ends. Germline V gene lookup returns CDR1 MNHNS and CDR2 SASEGT. The CDR3 loop is CASSEWRSDTQYF. The DNA for the CDR3 is TGTGCCAGCAGTGAATGGAGATCGGATACGCAGTATTTT.

V gene TRBV5-1 combines with J gene TRBJ2-7, with D tentatively TRBD2 (5 bases). The CDR3 length is 14 residues. V was shortened by 0 bases and J by 3 bases, with 10 bases between the two germline ends. CDR1 is SGHRS and CDR2 is YFSETQ in the germline V gene. The CDR3 coding sequence is TGCGCCAGCAGCTTGGGGGAGTCAGGCTACGAGCAGTACTTC. Translated: CASSLGESGYEQYF.

This clone showed up just once. The rearrangement joins TRBV6-5 to TRBJ1-3; TRBD1 is a possible D gene (6 bases). With 3 bases removed from V and 8 bases from J, the gap between germline ends came to 14 bases. The CDR3 runs to 14 residues. Per germline, CDR1 MNHEY and CDR2 SVGAGI. CDR3 protein: CASSYRRDTDTIYF. The CDR3, as DNA: TGTGCCAGCAGTTATCGCCGGGACACGGACACCATATATTTT.

The CDR3 reads CASQFLKASYEQYF. The CDR3 bases are TGTGCCAGCCAATTTCTAAAAGCTAGCTACGAGCAGTACTTC. This chain links TRBV5-7 with TRBJ2-7, with no clear D. TRBV5-7 is flagged as an ORF with uncertain function. The CDR3 loop spans 14 amino acids. Trimming stripped 7 bases from V and 3 bases from J, with 17 bases between.

The CDR3: CASSHPGPLYQPQHF. The CDR3 DNA reads TGTGCCAGTAGTCACCCGGGTCCCCTCTATCAGCCCCAGCATTTT. This chain links TRBV19 with TRBJ1-5; D is unresolved. Germline V gene lookup returns CDR1 LNHDA and CDR2 SQIVND (reference sequence). The V end was cut by 5 bases, the J end by 5 bases, with 16 bases between. The CDR3 covers 15 residues.

The chain combines TRBV7-3 with TRBJ2-2, with 9 bases identical to TRBD1. The junction had 4 bases not matched to a gene; V was cut back by 3 bases and J by 5 bases. This CDR3 contains 15 residues. Looked up from germline, CDR1 is SGHTA and CDR2 is FQGTGA. CDR3 amino acids: CASSFTGGITGELFF. As DNA, the CDR3 is TGTGCCAGCAGCTTTACAGGGGGCATTACCGGGGAGCTGTTTTTT.

The V gene is TRBV27, the J gene TRBJ2-7; no clear D gene. Trimming stripped 2 bases from V and 1 base from J, with 9 bases between. CDR3 length: 14 residues. The germline gives CDR1 MNHEY, CDR2 SMNVEV (reference sequence). DNA for the CDR3: TGTGCCAGCAGTTTAAGTGACTCTTCCTACGAGCAGTACTTC. This sequence encodes CASSLSDSSYEQYF.

The genes are TRBV28 and TRBJ1-1; 9 bases are a match to TRBD1. V dropped 6 bases and J dropped 4; count of bases not matched to a gene: 6. Germline assignment: CDR1 MDHEN and CDR2 SYDVKM. This CDR3 spans 14 amino acids. CDR3 in DNA: TGTGCCAGCAGCCGGGACAGGGTTACCACTGAAGCTTTCTTT. It yields the protein CASSRDRVTTEAFF.

The chain combines TRBV25-1 with TRBJ2-7, with unresolved D. V dropped 3 bases and J dropped 3 bases, with 15 bases sitting between them. CDR3 length equals 15 residues. Germline CDR1 and CDR2: MGHDK and SYGVNS. Written as DNA, the CDR3 is TGTGCCAGCAGTGAGGGTGGAGTAGCCCTCTACGAGCAGTACTTC. Translation gives CASSEGGVALYEQYF.

This clone appeared a single time. The chain is built from TRBV27 and TRBJ2-7; D is ambiguous. The V end lost 10 bases, the J end lost 1 base, and 8 bases lay between the germline ends. Looked up from germline, CDR1 is MNHEY and CDR2 is SMNVEV (reference sequence). This CDR3 is built from 11 residues. The CDR3 here is CATGRSYEQYF. The CDR3, as DNA: TGTGCCACCGGCAGATCCTACGAGCAGTACTTC.

The chain is built from TRBV7-9 and TRBJ2-3; TRBD1 agrees at 8 bases. V dropped 7 bases and J dropped 1; count of bases not matched to a gene: 4. CDR1 SEHNR and CDR2 FQNEAQ come from the germline V gene (reference sequence). The CDR3 has 14 residues. As DNA, the CDR3 is TGTGCCAGCAACGACAGGGGTGGCACAGATACGCAGTATTTT. This sequence encodes CASNDRGGTDTQYF.

This sequence joins TRBV28 and TRBJ2-1; 7 nucleotides agree with TRBD1. CDR1 is MDHEN, CDR2 SYDVKM, per germline. The junction had 9 bases not matched to a gene; V was cut back by 6 bases and J by 7 bases. CDR3 length: 14 amino acids. The CDR3 coding sequence is TGTGCCAGCAGCACGGGACAGAGACTGAATGAGCAGTTCTTC. Protein: CASSTGQRLNEQFF.

V usage is TRBV30 and J usage is TRBJ1-2; D not certain. CDR1 and CDR2 (germline): GTSNPN, SVGIG (reference sequence). This CDR3 comprises 13 residues. Trimming cost V 1 base and J 7 bases, with 13 bases left between them. The CDR3 loop reads CAWSGFGDGGYTF. The CDR3 nucleotides are TGTGCCTGGAGTGGTTTTGGAGATGGTGGCTACACCTTC. Complete variable domain (other parts from reference TRBV30 and TRBJ1-2): SQTIHQWPATLVQPVGSPLSLECTVEGTSNPNLYWYRQAAGRGLQLLFYSVGIGQISSEVPQNLSASRPQDRQFILSSKKLLLSDSGFYLCAWSGFGDGGYTFGSGTRLTVV.

The CDR3 reads CASSKGDRSSGTQYF. The CDR3 region has the DNA TGTGCCAGCAGCAAAGGGGACAGATCAAGTGGGACCCAGTACTTC. V gene TRBV7-3 combines with J gene TRBJ2-5, with 7 bases that match TRBD1. Trimming removed 5 bases from V and 7 bases from J; junction bases left unmatched: 13. Germline V gene lookup returns CDR1 SGHTA and CDR2 FQGTGA. The CDR3 runs 15 residues.

The V gene is TRBV6-1, the J gene TRBJ2-4; D gene ambiguous. Trimming left V 5 bases short and J 5 bases short, with 16 bases between. The CDR3 runs 15 residues. Looked up from germline, CDR1 is MNHNS and CDR2 is SASEGT. In nucleotides, the CDR3 is TGTGCCAGCAGTCGACGGCGCGAGGTCGAAAACATTCAGTACTTC. Translation gives CASSRRREVENIQYF.

V usage is TRBV7-9 and J usage is TRBJ2-5; D is unclear. The length of the CDR3 is 14 residues. The V end lost 0 bases, the J end lost 5 bases, and 10 bases lay between the germline ends. Per germline, CDR1 SEHNR and CDR2 FQNEAQ (reference sequence). The CDR3 region is CASSLAERAETQYF. As DNA, the CDR3 is TGTGCCAGCAGCTTAGCGGAAAGGGCGGAGACCCAGTACTTC. The full variable domain, in which reference TRBV7-9 and TRBJ2-5 provide the parts outside the CDR3, is DTGVSQNPRHKITKRGQNVTFRCDPISEHNRLYWYRQTLGQGPEFLTYFQNEAQLEKSRLLSDRFSAERPKGSFSTLEIQRTEQGDSAMYLCASSLAERAETQYFGPGTRLLVL.

This clone was counted a single time. J is TRBJ2-5 and V is TRBV9, with 8 bases lining up with TRBD1. Trimming at V came to 0 bases and at J to 5 bases, leaving 6 bases not matched to a gene. The CDR3 spans 15 residues. CDR1 and CDR2 from the germline V gene are SGDLS and YYNGEE. CDR3 in DNA: TGTGCCAGCAGCGTAGGGACAGGGCAGTATGAGACCCAGTACTTC. Residues: CASSVGTGQYETQYF.

This chain's CDR3 is CAWSQLAGTGRAGELFF. CDR3 in DNA: TGTGCCTGGAGTCAACTAGCGGGAACGGGTCGTGCCGGGGAGCTGTTTTTT. The chain combines TRBV30 with TRBJ2-2; the match to TRBD2 covers 10 bases. V shed 2 bases, J shed 6 bases, and the junction held 12 bases outside the gene matches. This CDR3 spans 17 amino acids. Germline loops: CDR1 GTSNPN, CDR2 SVGIG (reference sequence).

The rearrangement links TRBV28 to TRBJ2-2; D is possibly TRBD2 (5 bases). CDR3 length equals 16 residues. Germline CDR1 reads MDHEN; CDR2 reads SYDVKM. V was shortened by 5 bases and J by 5 bases, with 18 bases between the two germline ends. CDR3 bases: TGTGCCAGCAGTATGATTGAGGGCCATAAGACCGGGGAGCTGTTTTTT. It encodes CASSMIEGHKTGELFF.

This clone appeared a single time. The chain carries TRBV10-1 and TRBJ2-3; no definite D call. Per germline, CDR1 WNHNN and CDR2 SYGVQD (reference sequence). The length of the CDR3 is 14 residues. V shed 8 bases and J shed 2 bases, with 14 bases lying between them. CDR3 sequence: CASPLWGSTDTQYF. CDR3 bases: TGCGCCAGCCCACTATGGGGTTCCACAGATACGCAGTATTTT.

The genes are TRBV11-2 and TRBJ2-5; 8 bases are a match to TRBD1. The J segment lost 8 bases and the V segment lost 5 bases, leaving 10 bases of the junction unmatched. CDR3 length: 14 amino acids. CDR1 is SGHAT and CDR2 is FQNNGV in the germline V gene. The DNA for the CDR3 is TGTGCCAGCAGCCAGGGGGCGGAGAAGAGAACCCAGTACTTC. As protein: CASSQGAEKRTQYF.

The rearrangement links TRBV7-6 to TRBJ2-7; the D gene is possibly TRBD1 (6 bases). This CDR3 contains 17 residues. The germline gives CDR1 SGHVS, CDR2 FNYEAQ. V lost 5 bases to trimming and J lost 0 bases, with 20 bases between them. The CDR3 sequence: CASSRNRDTSFSYEQYF. As DNA, the CDR3 is TGTGCCAGCAGCCGAAACCGGGACACTTCTTTCTCCTACGAGCAGTACTTC.

V usage is TRBV6-5 and J usage is TRBJ1-1; D unclear. The CDR3 spans 14 residues. The germline V and J ends were trimmed by 6 bases and 5 bases, with 16 bases remaining between them. Looked up from germline, CDR1 is MNHEY and CDR2 is SVGAGI. CDR3 sequence (DNA): TGTGCCAGCAGCTTCGGACGAAGTCTAACTGAAGCTTTCTTT. It translates to CASSFGRSLTEAFF.

The chain links TRBV28 to TRBJ1-1, with D uncertain. The V gene's germline CDR1 is MDHEN and CDR2 SYDVKM. The V end lost 1 base, the J end lost 1 base, and 4 bases lay between the germline ends. This CDR3 region has 13 residues. The CDR3 sequence is CASSLSQNTEAFF. The CDR3 DNA reads as TGTGCCAGCAGTTTATCACAGAACACTGAAGCTTTCTTT.

V and J are TRBV7-3 and TRBJ1-1; D uncertain. This CDR3 is built from 12 residues. V dropped 5 bases and J dropped 6 bases, with 10 bases sitting between them. Germline V gene data show CDR1 as SGHTA and CDR2 as FQGTGA. In DNA, the CDR3 is TGTGCCAGCAGCGAGACTGGGGCTGAAGCTTTCTTT. This gives the protein CASSETGAEAFF.